This T cell receptor beta chain was captured by sequencing in a study of cytomegalovirus exposure and HLA in healthy donors. Study information: Early on, a data release was issued that held roughly 86 million unique TCRs from HLA-typed donors. General study results and limits: A prior analysis recorded that most TCR beta V segments were productive about 90% or about 30% of the time. An analysis that was carried out later associated 16,951 TCR beta sequences with HLA alleles at 0.05 false discovery rate. Researchers reported in a later analysis that common viral pathogens appeared linked to several top clusters.

CDR1 is MDHEN and CDR2 is SYDVKM in the germline V gene. This CDR3 is built from 14 residues. The V gene end was trimmed by 2 bases and the J gene end by 11 bases; junction bases not matched to a gene: 7. A remark on this clone: As yet, its antigen is unknown.

PCR primers comprised 60 Vbeta and 13 Jbeta primers. This table comes from immunoSEQ multiplex PCR, and its TCRdb copy is limited to in-frame clones, with some not included. The sample lists about 75,000 clones, around 84% occurring once. The sequence was obtained from a man in his 70s in good health and CMV-seropositive. V is TRBV28 and J is TRBJ1-1; 11 bases fit TRBD1. What was sequenced was PBMCs. DNA for the CDR3: TGTGCCAGCAGTTTAGGGACAGGGGGTATTTGGGCTTTCTTT. Amino acid sequence: CASSLGTGGIWAFF.